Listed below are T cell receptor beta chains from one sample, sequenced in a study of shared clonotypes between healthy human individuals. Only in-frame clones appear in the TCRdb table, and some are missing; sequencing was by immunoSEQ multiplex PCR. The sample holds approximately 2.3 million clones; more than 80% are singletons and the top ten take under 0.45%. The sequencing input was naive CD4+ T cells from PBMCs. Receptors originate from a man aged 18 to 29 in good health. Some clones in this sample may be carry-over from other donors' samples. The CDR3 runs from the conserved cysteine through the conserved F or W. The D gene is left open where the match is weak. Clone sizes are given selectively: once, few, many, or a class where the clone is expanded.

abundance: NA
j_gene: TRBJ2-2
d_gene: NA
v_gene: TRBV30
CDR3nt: TGTGCCTGGAGGGGGAGGATTTACACCGGGGAGCTGTTTTTT
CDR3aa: CAWRGRIYTGELFF

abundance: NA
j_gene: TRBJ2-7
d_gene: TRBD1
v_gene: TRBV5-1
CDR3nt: TGCGCCAGCTCGGCGACAGGGTTCCCCGAGCAGTACTTC
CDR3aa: CASSATGFPEQYF

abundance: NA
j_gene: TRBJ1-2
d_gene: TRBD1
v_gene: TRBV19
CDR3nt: TGTGCCAGTAGTATTTCTCCGGGACAGGGGGATGGCTACACCTTC
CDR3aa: CASSISPGQGDGYTF

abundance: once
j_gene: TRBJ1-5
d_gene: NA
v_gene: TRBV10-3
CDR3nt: TGTGCCATCAGTGAGTGGCAGGGAGCAGCTCAGCCCCAGCATTTT
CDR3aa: CAISEWQGAAQPQHF

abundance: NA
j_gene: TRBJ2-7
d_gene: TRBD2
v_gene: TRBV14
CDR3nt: TGTGCCAGCAGCCAAGCGGTAGGGTATAGCGGGATAAGTGACGAGCAGTACTTC
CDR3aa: CASSQAVGYSGISDEQYF

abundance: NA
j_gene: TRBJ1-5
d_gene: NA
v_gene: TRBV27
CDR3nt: TGTGCCAGCAGGGTAGGTAATCAGCCCCAGCATTTT
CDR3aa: CASRVGNQPQHF

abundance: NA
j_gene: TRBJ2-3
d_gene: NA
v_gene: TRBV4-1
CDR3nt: TGCGCCAGCAGCCAAGGGACAGCGACAGATACGCAGTATTTT
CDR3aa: CASSQGTATDTQYF

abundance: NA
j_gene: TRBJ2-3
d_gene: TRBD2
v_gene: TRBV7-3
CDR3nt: TGTGCCAGCAGCTTAGCAGCGGGAGTCACAGATACGCAGTATTTT
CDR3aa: CASSLAAGVTDTQYF

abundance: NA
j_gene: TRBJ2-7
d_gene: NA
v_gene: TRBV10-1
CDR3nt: TGCGCCAGGGTAGGCCACGAGCAGTACTTC
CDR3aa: CARVGHEQYF

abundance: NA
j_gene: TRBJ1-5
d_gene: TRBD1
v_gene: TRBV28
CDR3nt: TGTGCCAGTATTCCAGGGGGCGAAAATCAGCCCCAGCATTTT
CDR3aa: CASIPGGENQPQHF

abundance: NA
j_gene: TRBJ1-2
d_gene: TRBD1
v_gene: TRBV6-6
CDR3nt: TGTGCCAGCAGTTACAGCGGGGAAGGGACAGGGTTTGGCTACACCTTC
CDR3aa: CASSYSGEGTGFGYTF

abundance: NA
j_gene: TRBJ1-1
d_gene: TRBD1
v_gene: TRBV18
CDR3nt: TGTGCCAGCTTCAAGGACGTCCCGCCGGGACAGGGCGACCTGAACACTGAAGCTTTCTTT
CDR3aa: CASFKDVPPGQGDLNTEAFF

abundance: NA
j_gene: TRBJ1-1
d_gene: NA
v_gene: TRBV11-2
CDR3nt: TGTGCCAGCAGCTTAGGGGTGGGCACGGGTACTGAAGCTTTCTTT
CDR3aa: CASSLGVGTGTEAFF

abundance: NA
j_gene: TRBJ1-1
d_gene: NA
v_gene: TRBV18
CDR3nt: TGTGCCAGCTCACCACCCGGGGCGGGGGAAGGCACTGAAGCTTTCTTT
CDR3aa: CASSPPGAGEGTEAFF

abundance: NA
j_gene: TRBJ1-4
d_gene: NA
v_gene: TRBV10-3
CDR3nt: TGTGCCATCAGTGAGTCGGCGGAGGCCGAAAAACTGTTTTTT
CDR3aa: CAISESAEAEKLFF

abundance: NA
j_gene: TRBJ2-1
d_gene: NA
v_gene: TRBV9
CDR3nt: TGTGCCAGCAGTCCTTCTAGCCTATCCTACAATGAGCAGTTCTTC
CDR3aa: CASSPSSLSYNEQFF

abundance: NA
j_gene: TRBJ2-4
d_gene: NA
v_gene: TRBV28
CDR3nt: TGTGCCAGCAGTTCGGCCGCCGAAGGAGCCAAAAACATTCAGTACTTC
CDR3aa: CASSSAAEGAKNIQYF